This TCR beta chain was sequenced in a study of blood T cell repertoires in COVID-19. As for the study in general: There were acute and convalescent COVID-19 samples, and they came from the United States, Italy and Spain. PBMCs, B-cell-depleted T cells, or T cells provided the cDNA or gDNA that made up the material.

Libraries were prepared by immunoSEQ multiplex PCR; TCRdb keeps only in-frame clonotypes and omits some of them. The sample carries more than 350,000 clones, 75% to 90% recorded once. Cohort placement rested on clinical history that participants reported themselves. In germline, CDR1 is SGHVS, CDR2 FQNEAQ. J was trimmed by 1 base and V by 6 bases; bases with no gene match: 11. The CDR3 length is 16 residues. Source material: PBMCs or T cells enriched from blood (not recorded which). This receptor was obtained from a man in his late teens or twenties who had recovered from COVID-19. V gene TRBV7-8 combines with J gene TRBJ1-2; TRBD1 agrees at 7 bases. The CDR3 coding sequence is TGTGCCAGCAGTTCCGAGACAGGGTGGTATAACTATGGCTACACCTTC. Protein product: CASSSETGWYNYGYTF. Based on the CDR3 plus reference TRBV7-8 and TRBJ1-2, the full variable domain is GAGVSQSPRYKVAKRGQDVALRCDPISGHVSLFWYQQALGQGPEFLTYFQNEAQLDKSGLPSDRFFAERPEGSVSTLKIQRTQQEDSAVYLCASSSETGWYNYGYTFGSGTRLTVV.